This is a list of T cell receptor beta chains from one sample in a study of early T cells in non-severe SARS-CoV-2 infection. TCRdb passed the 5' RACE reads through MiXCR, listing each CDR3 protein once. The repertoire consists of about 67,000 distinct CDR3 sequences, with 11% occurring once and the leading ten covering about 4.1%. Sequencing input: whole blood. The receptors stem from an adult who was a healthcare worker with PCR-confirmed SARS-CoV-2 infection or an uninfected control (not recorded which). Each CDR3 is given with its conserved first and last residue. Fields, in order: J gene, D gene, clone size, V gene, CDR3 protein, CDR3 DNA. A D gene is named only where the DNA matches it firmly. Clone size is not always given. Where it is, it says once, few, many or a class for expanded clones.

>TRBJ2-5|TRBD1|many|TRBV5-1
CASSVGQGQETQYF
TGCGCCAGCAGCGTAGGACAGGGACAAGAGACCCAGTACTTC
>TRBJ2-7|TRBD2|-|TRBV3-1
CASSGGLASEQYF
TGTGCCAGCAGCGGGGGACTAGCGAGCGAGCAGTACTTC
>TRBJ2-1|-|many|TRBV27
CASRGRPNEQFF
TGTGCCAGCAGGGGCCGTCCCAATGAGCAGTTCTTC
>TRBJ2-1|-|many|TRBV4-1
CASSQQEGYEQFF
TGCGCCAGCAGCCAACAGGAGGGGTATGAGCAGTTCTTC
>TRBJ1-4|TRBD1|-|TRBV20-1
CSARADREDEKLFF
TGCAGTGCTAGAGCTGACAGGGAGGATGAAAAACTGTTTTTT
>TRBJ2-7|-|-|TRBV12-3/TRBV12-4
CASRGTEYEQYF
TGTGCCAGCAGGGGGACGGAATACGAGCAGTACTTC
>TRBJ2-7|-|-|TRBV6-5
CASSYSMIRGGEQYF
TGTGCCAGCAGTTACTCGATGATCAGGGGAGGGGAGCAGTACTTC
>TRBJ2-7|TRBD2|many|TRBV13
CASSHSGSPYEQYF
TGTGCCAGCAGCCATAGCGGGAGCCCCTACGAGCAGTACTTC
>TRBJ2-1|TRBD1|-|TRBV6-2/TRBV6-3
CASGLGTGDIAQAGQFF
TGTGCCAGCGGGTTGGGGACAGGGGATATTGCCCAGGCTGGGCAGTTCTTC
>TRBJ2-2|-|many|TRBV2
CASRQIDTGELFF
TGTGCCAGCCGACAGATTGACACCGGGGAGCTGTTTTTT
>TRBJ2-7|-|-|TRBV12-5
CASGFDSYEQYF
TGTGCTAGTGGTTTCGACAGTTACGAGCAGTACTTC
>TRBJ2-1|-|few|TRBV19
CASSIPTNYNEQFF
TGTGCCAGTAGTATCCCAACCAATTACAATGAGCAGTTCTTC
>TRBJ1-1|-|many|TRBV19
CASSMGARNTEAFF
TGTGCCAGTAGTATGGGGGCTAGGAACACTGAAGCTTTCTTT
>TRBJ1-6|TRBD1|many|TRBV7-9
CASGQGDSPLHF
TGTGCCAGCGGACAGGGGGATTCACCCCTCCACTTT
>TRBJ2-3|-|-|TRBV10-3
CAIRLSGLPTDTQYF
TGTGCCATCAGATTGTCTGGGCTTCCCACAGATACGCAGTATTTT
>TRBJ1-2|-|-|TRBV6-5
CASSYSAGGYGYTF
TGTGCCAGCAGTTACTCGGCAGGTGGCTATGGCTACACCTTC
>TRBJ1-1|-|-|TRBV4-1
CASSQVSEMNTEAFF
TGCGCCAGCAGCCAAGTTTCAGAAATGAACACTGAAGCTTTCTTT
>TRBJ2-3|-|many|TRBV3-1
CASSQSRGGTQYF
TGTGCCAGCAGCCAATCTAGGGGGGGTACGCAGTATTTT
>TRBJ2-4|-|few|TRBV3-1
CASSQLRGLAKNIQYF
TGTGCCAGCAGCCAACTCAGGGGACTAGCCAAAAACATTCAGTACTTC
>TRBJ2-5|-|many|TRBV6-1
CASSGPETQYF
TGTGCCAGCAGTGGTCCGGAGACCCAGTACTTC
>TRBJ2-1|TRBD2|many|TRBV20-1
CSFRLADYNEQFF
TGCAGTTTCCGACTAGCGGATTACAATGAGCAGTTCTTC